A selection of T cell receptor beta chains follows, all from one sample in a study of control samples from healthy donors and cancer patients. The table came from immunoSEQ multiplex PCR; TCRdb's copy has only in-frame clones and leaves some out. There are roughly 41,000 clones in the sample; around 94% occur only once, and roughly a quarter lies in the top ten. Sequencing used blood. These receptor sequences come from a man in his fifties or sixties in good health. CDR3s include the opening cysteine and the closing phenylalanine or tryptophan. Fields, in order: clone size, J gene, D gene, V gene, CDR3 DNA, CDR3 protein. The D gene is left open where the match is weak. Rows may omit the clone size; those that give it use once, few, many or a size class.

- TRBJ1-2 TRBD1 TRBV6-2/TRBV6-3 TGTGCCAGCAGCCCCGTCTGGACAGGGGATGGCTACACCTTC CASSPVWTGDGYTF
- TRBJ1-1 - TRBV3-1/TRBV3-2 TGTGCCAGCAGCCATGAGGGTGGCACTGAAGCTTTCTTT CASSHEGGTEAFF
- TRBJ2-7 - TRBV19 TGTGCCAGTAGTTTTGCCTTGGGGGAGAGAAGCTACGAGCAGTACTTC CASSFALGERSYEQYF
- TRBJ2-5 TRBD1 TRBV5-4 TGTGCCAGCAGCTTGGAGACAGGGGAAGAGACCCAGTACTTC CASSLETGEETQYF
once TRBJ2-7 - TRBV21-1 TGTGCCAGCAGCCGGTGGGGGGACCGCTCCTACGAGCAGTACTTC CASSRWGDRSYEQYF
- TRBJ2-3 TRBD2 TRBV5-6 TGTGCCAGCAGCTATTTAAGCGGGAGGGCCAGGGGAGATACGCAGTATTTT CASSYLSGRARGDTQYF
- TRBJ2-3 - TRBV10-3 TGTGCCATCAAGGTCGGCACAGATACGCAGTATTTT CAIKVGTDTQYF
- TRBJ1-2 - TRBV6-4 TGTGCCAGCAGTGACAAGGAGGGTCCCTATGGCTACACCTTC CASSDKEGPYGYTF
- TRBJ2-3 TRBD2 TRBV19 TGTGCCAGTAGAACTAGCGCCCAAAACGCAGATACGCAGTATTTT CASRTSAQNADTQYF
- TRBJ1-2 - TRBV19 TGTGCCACCTTAAGTAGTCGCTACACCTTC CATLSSRYTF
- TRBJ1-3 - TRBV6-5 TGTGCCAGCAGTTACTCGGAGGCAAGGGGAAACACCATATATTTT CASSYSEARGNTIYF
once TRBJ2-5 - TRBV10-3 TGTGCCATCAGTGAGCCTTTGTCCTCTCAAGAGACCCAGTACTTC CAISEPLSSQETQYF
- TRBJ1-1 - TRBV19 TGTGCCAGTATGACCGTTACGAACACTGAAGCTTTCTTT CASMTVTNTEAFF
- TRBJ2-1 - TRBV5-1 TGCGCCAGCAGCCCATTTAGGGGGGCCGGTCGGTACAATGAGCAGTTCTTC CASSPFRGAGRYNEQFF
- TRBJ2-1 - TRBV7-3 TGTGCCAGCAGCTTAACGAGCGGTGAGCAGTTCTTC CASSLTSGEQFF
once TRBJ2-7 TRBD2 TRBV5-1 TGCGCCAGCAGCCCTCGACTAGCGGCAGCCCTAGACTCCTACGAGCAGTACTTC CASSPRLAAALDSYEQYF
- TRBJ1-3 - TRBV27 TGTGCCAGCACATCGGGCTCTGGAAACACCATATATTTT CASTSGSGNTIYF
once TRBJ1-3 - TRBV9 TGTGCCAGCAGCGTACAGAGTAACTCTGGAAACACCATATATTTT CASSVQSNSGNTIYF
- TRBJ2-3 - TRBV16 TGTGCCAGCAGCCCAGGGATTTCCCGCACAGATACGCAGTATTTT CASSPGISRTDTQYF
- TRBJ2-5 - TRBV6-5 TGTGCCAGCACCTCAGATGGGGCGGAGACCCAGTACTTC CASTSDGAETQYF
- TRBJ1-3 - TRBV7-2 TGTGCCAGCAGCCTCGGACACTCTGGAAACACCATATATTTT CASSLGHSGNTIYF
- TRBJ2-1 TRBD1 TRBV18 TGTGCCAGCTCAAGGGACAGGGGTGGTGAGCAGTTCTTC CASSRDRGGEQFF
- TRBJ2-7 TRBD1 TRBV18 TGTGCCAGCTCCGACGGGACAGGGAAGGACGAGCAGTACTTC CASSDGTGKDEQYF
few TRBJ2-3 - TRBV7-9 TGTGCCAGCAGCTTAGAACGGAAGGCAGGGCGTGTAGATACGCAGTATTTT CASSLERKAGRVDTQYF
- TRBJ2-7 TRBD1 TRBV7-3 TGTGCCAGCAGCCCCGAAGGACAGGGGGACTACGAGCAGTACTTC CASSPEGQGDYEQYF
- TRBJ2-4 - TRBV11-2 TGTGCCAGCAGCTTAGTCTCGGCTAGTCAGTACTTC CASSLVSASQYF
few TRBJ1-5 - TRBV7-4 TGTGCCAGCAGCTTAGTACCCGGGTCAGATAGCAATCAGCCCCAGCATTTT CASSLVPGSDSNQPQHF
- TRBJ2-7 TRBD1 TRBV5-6 TGTGCCAGCGGATACCCGGCCGGGACAGGGGGCTACGAGCAGTACTTC CASGYPAGTGGYEQYF
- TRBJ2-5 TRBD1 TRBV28 TGTGCCAGCAGTCCCAGGACAGGGGGTTGGGAGACCCAGTACTTC CASSPRTGGWETQYF